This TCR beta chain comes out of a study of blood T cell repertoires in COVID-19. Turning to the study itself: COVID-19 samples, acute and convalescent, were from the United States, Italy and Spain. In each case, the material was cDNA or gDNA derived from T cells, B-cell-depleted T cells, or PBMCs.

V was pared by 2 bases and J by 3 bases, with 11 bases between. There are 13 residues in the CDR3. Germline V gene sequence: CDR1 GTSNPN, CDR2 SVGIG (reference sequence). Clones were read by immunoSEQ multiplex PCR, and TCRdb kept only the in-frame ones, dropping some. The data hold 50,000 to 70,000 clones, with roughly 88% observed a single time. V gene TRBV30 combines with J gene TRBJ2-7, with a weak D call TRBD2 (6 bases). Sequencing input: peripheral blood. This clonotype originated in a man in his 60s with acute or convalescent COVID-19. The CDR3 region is CAWSIGLLYEQYF. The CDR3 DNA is TGTGCCTGGAGTATCGGACTACTCTACGAGCAGTACTTC. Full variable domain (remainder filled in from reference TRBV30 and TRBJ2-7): SQTIHQWPATLVQPVGSPLSLECTVEGTSNPNLYWYRQAAGRGLQLLFYSVGIGQISSEVPQNLSASRPQDRQFILSSKKLLLSDSGFYLCAWSIGLLYEQYFGPGTRLTVT.